This T cell receptor (beta chain) was sequenced during a study of blood T cell repertoires in COVID-19. Assay: immunoSEQ multiplex PCR; the TCRdb copy retains only in-frame clones and omits some. The top ten clones hold about 8.1% of a sample with about 200,000 clones, about four fifths of them seen once. The germline V gene encodes CDR1 MNHEY and CDR2 SMNVEV (reference sequence). This CDR3 contains 13 residues. Unmatched junction bases numbered 2, after V lost 5 bases and J lost 5 bases. Sequencing was performed on peripheral blood. The chain uses TRBV27 and TRBJ2-7; 11 bases agree with TRBD1. The clonotype comes from a woman aged 45-65 years with acute or convalescent COVID-19. CDR3: CASSRDRGDEQYF. CDR3 DNA: TGTGCCAGCAGTCGGGACAGGGGGGACGAGCAGTACTTC.